This T cell receptor (beta chain) emerged from a study of shared clonotypes between healthy human individuals. Across the study: Donor composition was two women and a few men, aged 18 to 49.

Generated by immunoSEQ multiplex PCR, the TCRdb table keeps only in-frame clones and is missing some. The sample records around 700,000 clones, around three quarters being singletons. Trimming removed 1 base from V and 3 bases from J, with 12 bases in between. Looked up from germline, CDR1 is SEHNR and CDR2 is FQNEAQ (reference sequence). The CDR3 is 15 amino acids. The receptor was derived from a woman aged 25 to 39 in good health. The chain carries TRBV7-9 and TRBJ1-1; unclear D gene. Sequencing input: memory CD4+ T cells sorted from blood. The subset was: CD45RA-negative fraction. Here the CDR3 DNA reads TGTGCCAGCAGCTTAGTTCAATTTTGGGACACTGAAGCTTTCTTT. This codes for CASSLVQFWDTEAFF.